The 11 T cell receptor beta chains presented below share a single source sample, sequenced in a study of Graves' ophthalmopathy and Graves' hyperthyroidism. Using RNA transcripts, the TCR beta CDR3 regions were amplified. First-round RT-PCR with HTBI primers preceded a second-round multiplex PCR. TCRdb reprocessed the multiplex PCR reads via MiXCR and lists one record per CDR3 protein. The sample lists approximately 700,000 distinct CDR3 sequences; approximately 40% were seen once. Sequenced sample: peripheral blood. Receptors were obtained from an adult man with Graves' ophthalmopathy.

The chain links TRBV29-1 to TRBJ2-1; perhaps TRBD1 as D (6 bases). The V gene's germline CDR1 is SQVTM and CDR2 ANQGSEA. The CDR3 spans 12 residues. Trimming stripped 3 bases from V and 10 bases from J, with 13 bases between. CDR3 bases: TGCAGCGTTGATTTTGGGACACCGGAGCAGTTCTTC. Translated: CSVDFGTPEQFF.

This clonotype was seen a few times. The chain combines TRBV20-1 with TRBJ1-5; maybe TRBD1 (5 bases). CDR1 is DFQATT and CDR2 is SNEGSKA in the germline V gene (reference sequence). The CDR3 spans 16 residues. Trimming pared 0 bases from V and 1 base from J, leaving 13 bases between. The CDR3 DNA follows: TGCAGTGCTAGAGATCGGGGGACGATAAGCAATCAGCCCCAGCATTTT. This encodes CSARDRGTISNQPQHF.

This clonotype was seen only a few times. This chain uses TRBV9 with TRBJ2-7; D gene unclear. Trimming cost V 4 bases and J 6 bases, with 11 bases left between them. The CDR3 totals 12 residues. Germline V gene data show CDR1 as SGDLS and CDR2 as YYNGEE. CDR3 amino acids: CASSRVGSEQYF. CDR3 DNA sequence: TGTGCCAGCAGCCGGGTCGGTAGCGAGCAGTACTTC.

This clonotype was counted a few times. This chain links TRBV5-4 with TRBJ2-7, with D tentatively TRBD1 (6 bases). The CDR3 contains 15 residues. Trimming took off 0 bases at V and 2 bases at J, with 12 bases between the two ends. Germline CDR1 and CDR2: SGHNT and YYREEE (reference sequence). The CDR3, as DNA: TGTGCCAGCAGCTTGGCTGGCAGGGGTCCCTACGAGCAGTACTTC. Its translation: CASSLAGRGPYEQYF.

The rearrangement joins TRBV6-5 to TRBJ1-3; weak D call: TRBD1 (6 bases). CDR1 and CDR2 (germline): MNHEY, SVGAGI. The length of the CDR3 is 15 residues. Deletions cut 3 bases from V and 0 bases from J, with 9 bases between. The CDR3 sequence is CASSYQGSSGNTIYF. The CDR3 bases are TGTGCCAGCAGTTATCAGGGGAGCTCTGGAAACACCATATATTTT.

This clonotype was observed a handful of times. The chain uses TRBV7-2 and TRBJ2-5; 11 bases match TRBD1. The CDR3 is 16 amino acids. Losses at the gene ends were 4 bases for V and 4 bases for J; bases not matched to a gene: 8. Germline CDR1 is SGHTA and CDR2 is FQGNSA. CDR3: CASSSRTGGPRETQYF. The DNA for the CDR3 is TGTGCCAGCAGCTCGCGGACAGGGGGCCCACGAGAGACCCAGTACTTC. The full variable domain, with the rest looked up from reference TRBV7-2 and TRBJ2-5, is GAGVSQSPSNKVTEKGKDVELRCDPISGHTALYWYRQSLGQGLEFLIYFQGNSAPDKSGLPSDRFSAERTGGSVSTLTIQRTQQEDSAVYLCASSSRTGGPRETQYFGPGTRLLVL.

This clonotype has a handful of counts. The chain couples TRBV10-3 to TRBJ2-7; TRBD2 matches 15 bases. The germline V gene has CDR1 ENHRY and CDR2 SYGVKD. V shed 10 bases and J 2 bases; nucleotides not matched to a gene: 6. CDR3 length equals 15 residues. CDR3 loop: CASIGTSGGPYEQYF. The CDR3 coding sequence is TGTGCCAGCATCGGGACTAGCGGGGGGCCCTACGAGCAGTACTTC.

The CDR3 reads CASSGNSGGTHSYEQYF. In DNA form, the CDR3 reads TGTGCCAGCAGTGGTAATAGCGGGGGGACCCACTCCTACGAGCAGTACTTC. The chain is built from TRBV11-1 and TRBJ2-7; 10 bases map to TRBD2. The CDR3 sequence is 17 residues long. Germline lookup yields CDR1 SGHAT and CDR2 FQDESV (reference sequence). After removal of 6 bases from V and 0 bases from J, the junction contained 11 bases not matched to a gene.

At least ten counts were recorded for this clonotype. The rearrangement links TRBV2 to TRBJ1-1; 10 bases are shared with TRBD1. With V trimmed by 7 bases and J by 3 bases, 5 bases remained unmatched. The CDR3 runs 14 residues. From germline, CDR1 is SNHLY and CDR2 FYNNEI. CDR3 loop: CASNRQGADTEAFF. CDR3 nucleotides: TGTGCCAGCAATCGACAGGGGGCGGACACTGAAGCTTTCTTT.

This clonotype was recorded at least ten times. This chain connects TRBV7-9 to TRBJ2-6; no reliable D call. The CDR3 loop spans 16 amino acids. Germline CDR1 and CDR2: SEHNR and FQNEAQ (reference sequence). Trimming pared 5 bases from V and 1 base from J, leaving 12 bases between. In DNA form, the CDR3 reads TGTGCCAGCAGCCCTCGGTCATTATCTGGGGCCAACGTCCTGACTTTC. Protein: CASSPRSLSGANVLTF.

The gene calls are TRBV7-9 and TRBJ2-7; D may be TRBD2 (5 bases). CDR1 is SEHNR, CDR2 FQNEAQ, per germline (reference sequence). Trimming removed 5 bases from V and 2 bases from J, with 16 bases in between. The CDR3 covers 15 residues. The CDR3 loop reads CASSPVMDGTYEQYF. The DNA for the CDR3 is TGTGCCAGCAGCCCTGTGATGGACGGGACCTACGAGCAGTACTTC. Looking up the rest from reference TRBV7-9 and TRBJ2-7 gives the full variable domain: DTGVSQNPRHKITKRGQNVTFRCDPISEHNRLYWYRQTLGQGPEFLTYFQNEAQLEKSRLLSDRFSAERPKGSFSTLEIQRTEQGDSAMYLCASSPVMDGTYEQYFGPGTRLTVT.